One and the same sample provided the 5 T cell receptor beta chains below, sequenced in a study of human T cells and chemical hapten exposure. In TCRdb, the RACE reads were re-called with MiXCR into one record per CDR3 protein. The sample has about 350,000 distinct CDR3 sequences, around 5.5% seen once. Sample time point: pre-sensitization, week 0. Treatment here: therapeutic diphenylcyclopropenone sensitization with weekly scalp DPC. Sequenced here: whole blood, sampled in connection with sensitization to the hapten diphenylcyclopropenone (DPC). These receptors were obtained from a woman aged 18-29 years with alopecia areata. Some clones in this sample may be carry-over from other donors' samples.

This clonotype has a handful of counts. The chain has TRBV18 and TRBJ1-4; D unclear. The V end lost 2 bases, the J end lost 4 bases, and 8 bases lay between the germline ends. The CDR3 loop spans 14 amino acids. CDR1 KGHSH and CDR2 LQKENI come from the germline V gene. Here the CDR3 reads CASSPKRLNEKLFF. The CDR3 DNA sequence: TGTGCCAGCTCACCAAAAAGGCTTAATGAAAAACTGTTTTTT.

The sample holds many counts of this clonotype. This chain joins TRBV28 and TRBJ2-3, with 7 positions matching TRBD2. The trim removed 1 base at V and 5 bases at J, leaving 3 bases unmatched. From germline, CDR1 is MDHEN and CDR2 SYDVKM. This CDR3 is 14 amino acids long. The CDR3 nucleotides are TGTGCCAGCAGTTTATCTGGCGGGGGAGATACGCAGTATTTT. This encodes CASSLSGGGDTQYF.

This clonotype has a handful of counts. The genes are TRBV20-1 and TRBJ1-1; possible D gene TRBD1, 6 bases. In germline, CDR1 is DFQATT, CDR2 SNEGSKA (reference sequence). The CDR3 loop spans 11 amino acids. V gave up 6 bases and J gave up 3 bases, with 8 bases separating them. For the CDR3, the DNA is TGCAGTGCGGGGGCAGACACTGAAGCTTTCTTT. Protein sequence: CSAGADTEAFF.

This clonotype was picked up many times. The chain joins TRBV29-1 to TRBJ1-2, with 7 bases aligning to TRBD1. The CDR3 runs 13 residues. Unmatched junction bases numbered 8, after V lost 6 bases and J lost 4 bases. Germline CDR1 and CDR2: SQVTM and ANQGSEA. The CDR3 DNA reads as TGCAGCGTGTGGGGTGGACAGGCCTATGGCTACACCTTC. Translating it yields CSVWGGQAYGYTF.

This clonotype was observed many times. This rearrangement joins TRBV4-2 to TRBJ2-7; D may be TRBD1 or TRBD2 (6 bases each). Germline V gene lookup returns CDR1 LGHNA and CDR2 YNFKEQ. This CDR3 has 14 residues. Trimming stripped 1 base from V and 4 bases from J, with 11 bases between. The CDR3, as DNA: TGTGCCAGCAGCCAAGCGGGGGCGCGGTACGAGCAGTACTTC. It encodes CASSQAGARYEQYF.